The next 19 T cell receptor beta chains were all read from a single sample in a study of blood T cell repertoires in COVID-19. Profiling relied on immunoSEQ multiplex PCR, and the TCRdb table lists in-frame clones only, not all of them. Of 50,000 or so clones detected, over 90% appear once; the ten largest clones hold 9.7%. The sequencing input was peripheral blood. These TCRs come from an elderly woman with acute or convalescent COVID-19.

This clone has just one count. The CDR3 reads CASSYSLAGAHEQYF. The CDR3 DNA follows: TGTGCCAGCAGTTACTCCCTAGCGGGAGCCCACGAGCAGTACTTC. The V call is TRBV6-5, the J call TRBJ2-7; 10 nucleotides agree with TRBD2. CDR1 and CDR2 from the germline V gene are MNHEY and SVGAGI. The trim removed 0 bases at V and 5 bases at J, leaving 4 bases unmatched. This CDR3 has 15 amino acids.

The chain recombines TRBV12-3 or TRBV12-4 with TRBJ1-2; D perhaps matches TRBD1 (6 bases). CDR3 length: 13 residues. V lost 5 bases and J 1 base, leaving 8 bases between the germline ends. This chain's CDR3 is CASSKQGNYGYTF. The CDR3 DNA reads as TGTGCCAGCAGTAAACAGGGTAACTATGGCTACACCTTC.

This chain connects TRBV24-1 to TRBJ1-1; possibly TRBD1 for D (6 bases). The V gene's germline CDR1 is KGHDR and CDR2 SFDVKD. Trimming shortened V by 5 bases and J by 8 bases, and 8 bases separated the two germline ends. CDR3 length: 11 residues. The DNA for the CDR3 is TGTGCCACCAGTGGGGGGCGGGAAGCTTTCTTT. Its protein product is CATSGGREAFF.

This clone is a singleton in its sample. The CDR3 is CASSPDRVMNTEAFF. Here the CDR3 DNA reads TGCGCCAGCAGCCCGGACAGGGTCATGAACACTGAAGCTTTCTTT. The rearrangement joins TRBV5-1 to TRBJ1-1; the match to TRBD1 covers 8 bases. The CDR3 is 15 amino acids. Germline lookup yields CDR1 SGHRS and CDR2 YFSETQ. The J segment lost 0 bases and the V segment lost 4 bases, leaving 5 bases of the junction unmatched.

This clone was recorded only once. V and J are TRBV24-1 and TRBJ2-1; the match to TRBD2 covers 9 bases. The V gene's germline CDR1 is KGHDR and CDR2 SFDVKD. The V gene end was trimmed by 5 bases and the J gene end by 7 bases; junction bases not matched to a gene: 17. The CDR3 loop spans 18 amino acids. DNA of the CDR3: TGTGCCACCAGTGGGACCCCGGCTAGCGGGAAAGAGGGGAATGAGCAGTTCTTC. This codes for CATSGTPASGKEGNEQFF.

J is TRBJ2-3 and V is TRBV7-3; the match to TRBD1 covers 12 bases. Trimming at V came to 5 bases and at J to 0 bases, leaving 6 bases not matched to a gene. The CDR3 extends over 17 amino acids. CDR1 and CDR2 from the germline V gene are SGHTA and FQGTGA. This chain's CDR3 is CASSLGQGAVSTDTQYF. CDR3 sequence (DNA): TGTGCCAGCAGCCTGGGACAGGGGGCCGTCAGCACAGATACGCAGTATTTT.

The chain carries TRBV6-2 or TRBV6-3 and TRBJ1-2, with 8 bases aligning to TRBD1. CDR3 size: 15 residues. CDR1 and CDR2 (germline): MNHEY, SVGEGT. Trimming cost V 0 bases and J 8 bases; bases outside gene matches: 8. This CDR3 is CASSYSSGQGYGYTF. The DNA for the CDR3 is TGTGCCAGCAGTTACTCCTCTGGACAGGGATACGGCTACACCTTC.

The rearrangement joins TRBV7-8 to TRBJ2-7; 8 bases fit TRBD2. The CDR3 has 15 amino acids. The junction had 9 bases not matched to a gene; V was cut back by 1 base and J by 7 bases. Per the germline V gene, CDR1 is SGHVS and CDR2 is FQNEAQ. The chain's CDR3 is CASSLVGGRTREQYF. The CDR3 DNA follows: TGTGCCAGCAGCTTAGTTGGCGGGAGGACGAGGGAGCAGTACTTC.

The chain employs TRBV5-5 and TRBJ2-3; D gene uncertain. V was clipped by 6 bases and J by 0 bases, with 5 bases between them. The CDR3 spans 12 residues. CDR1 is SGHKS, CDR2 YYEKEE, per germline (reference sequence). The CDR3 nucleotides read TGTGCCAGCATTATGAGCACAGATACGCAGTATTTT. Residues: CASIMSTDTQYF. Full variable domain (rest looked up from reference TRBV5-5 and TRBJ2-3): DAGVTQSPTHLIKTRGQQVTLRCSPISGHKSVSWYQQVLGQGPQFIFQYYEKEERGRGNFPDRFSARQFPNYSSELNVNALLLGDSALYLCASIMSTDTQYFGPGTRLTVL.

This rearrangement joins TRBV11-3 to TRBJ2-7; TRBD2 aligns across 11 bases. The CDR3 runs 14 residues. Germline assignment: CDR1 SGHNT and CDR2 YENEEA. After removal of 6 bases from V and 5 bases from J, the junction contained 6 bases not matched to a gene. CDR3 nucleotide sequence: TGTGCCAGCAGTGTGGCTAGCGGGAGGAACGAGCAGTACTTC. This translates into CASSVASGRNEQYF.

CDR3 residues: CASSSPGQGDQPQHF. The CDR3 DNA reads as TGTGCCAGCAGTTCACCGGGACAGGGGGATCAGCCCCAGCATTTT. The chain links TRBV6-6 to TRBJ1-5, with TRBD1 matching over 11 bases. This CDR3 comprises 15 residues. Trimming took 4 bases from V and 5 from J; bases not matched to a gene: 4. Germline lookup yields CDR1 MNHNY and CDR2 SVGAGI (reference sequence).

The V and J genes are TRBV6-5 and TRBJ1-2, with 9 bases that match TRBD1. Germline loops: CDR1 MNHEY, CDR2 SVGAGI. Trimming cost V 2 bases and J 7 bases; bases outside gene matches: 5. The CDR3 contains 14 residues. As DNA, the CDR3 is TGTGCCAGCAGTTACCTACAGGGGGCCATTGGCTACACCTTC. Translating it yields CASSYLQGAIGYTF.

CDR3 DNA sequence: TGCGCCAGCAGCCAGACAGGGGGACGTGAAGCTTTCTTT. Encoded protein: CASSQTGGREAFF. This chain joins TRBV4-3 and TRBJ1-1, with 9 bases identical to TRBD1. The CDR3 contains 13 residues. Looked up from germline, CDR1 is LGHNA and CDR2 is YSLEER. With V trimmed by 3 bases and J by 7 bases, 3 bases remained unmatched.

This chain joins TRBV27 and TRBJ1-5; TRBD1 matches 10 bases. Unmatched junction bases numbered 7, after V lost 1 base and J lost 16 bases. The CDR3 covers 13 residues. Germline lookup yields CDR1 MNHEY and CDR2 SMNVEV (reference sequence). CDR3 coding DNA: TGTGCCAGCAGTTTATATGGGACAGGGGTTCAACATTTT. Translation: CASSLYGTGVQHF.

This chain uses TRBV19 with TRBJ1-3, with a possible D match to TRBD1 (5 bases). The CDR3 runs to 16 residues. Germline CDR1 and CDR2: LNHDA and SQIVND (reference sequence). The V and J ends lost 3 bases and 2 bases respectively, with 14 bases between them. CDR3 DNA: TGTGCCAGTAGTATGGGGCGTTACTCGACTGGAAACACCATATATTTT. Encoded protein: CASSMGRYSTGNTIYF.

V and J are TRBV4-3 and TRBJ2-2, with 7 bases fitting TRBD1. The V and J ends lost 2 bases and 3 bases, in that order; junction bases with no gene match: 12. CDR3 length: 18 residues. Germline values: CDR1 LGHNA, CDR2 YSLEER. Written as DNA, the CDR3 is TGCGCCAGCAGCCAATTCACCCCGACAGGGCGATACACCGGGGAGCTGTTTTTT. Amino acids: CASSQFTPTGRYTGELFF.

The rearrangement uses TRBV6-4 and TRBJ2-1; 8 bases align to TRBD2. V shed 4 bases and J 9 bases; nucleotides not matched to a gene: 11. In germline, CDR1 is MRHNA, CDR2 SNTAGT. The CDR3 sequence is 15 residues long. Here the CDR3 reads CASSGGQAGAGEQFF. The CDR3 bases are TGTGCCAGCAGTGGGGGGCAAGCGGGAGCGGGTGAGCAGTTCTTC.

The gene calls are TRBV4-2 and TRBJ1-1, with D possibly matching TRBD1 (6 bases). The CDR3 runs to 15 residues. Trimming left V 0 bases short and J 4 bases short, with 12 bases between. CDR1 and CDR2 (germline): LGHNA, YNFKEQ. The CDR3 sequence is CASSQDHQGSTEAFF. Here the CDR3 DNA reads TGTGCCAGCAGCCAAGATCATCAGGGGAGCACTGAAGCTTTCTTT.

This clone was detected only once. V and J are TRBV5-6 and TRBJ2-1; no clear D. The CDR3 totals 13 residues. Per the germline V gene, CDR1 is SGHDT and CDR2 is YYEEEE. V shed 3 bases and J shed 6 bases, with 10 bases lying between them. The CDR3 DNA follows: TGTGCCAGCAGCTCCTACTATTTCAATGAGCAGTTCTTC. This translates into CASSSYYFNEQFF.